These 23 T cell receptor beta chains share one sample of origin, sequenced in a study of PD-1 blockade in classical Hodgkin lymphoma. Regarding time point: cycle 4 day 1 (C4D1), after six to seven weeks of nivolumab. Brentuximab vedotin exposure varied among the patients, all of whom had relapsed after autologous stem cell transplantation. Here immunoSEQ multiplex PCR was the method, and the copy in TCRdb shows in-frame clones only, minus some. The table records approximately 89,000 clones, 75% to 85% of them present only once. The material sequenced was peripheral blood mononuclear cells (PBMCs), taken before the fourth cycle of nivolumab. The receptors were gathered from a human donor with classical Hodgkin lymphoma.

This clone is labeled as medium-sized (0.01 to 0.1%). The chain couples TRBV19 to TRBJ1-1, with D maybe TRBD1 (5 bases). CDR3 length: 16 amino acids. Germline CDR1 reads LNHDA; CDR2 reads SQIVND (reference sequence). V gave up 1 base and J gave up 5 bases, with 17 bases separating them. CDR3 bases: TGTGCCAGTAGTATAGCCTTGGACATCGGCGGAACTGAAGCTTTCTTT. As protein: CASSIALDIGGTEAFF.

The chain links TRBV25-1 to TRBJ2-4; a weak D match, TRBD2 (6 bases). Germline V gene lookup returns CDR1 MGHDK and CDR2 SYGVNS. V was shortened by 2 bases and J by 0 bases, with 8 bases between the two germline ends. The length of the CDR3 is 15 residues. The CDR3 loop reads CASSEGGLAKNIQYF. The CDR3 DNA sequence: TGTGCCAGCAGTGAAGGGGGGTTAGCCAAAAACATTCAGTACTTC.

The gene calls are TRBV10-3 and TRBJ2-7; 7 nucleotides align to TRBD2. The CDR3 is 15 amino acids. J was trimmed by 2 bases and V by 6 bases; bases with no gene match: 10. Germline V gene data show CDR1 as ENHRY and CDR2 as SYGVKD. The CDR3 region is CAISNGLGLTYEQYF. The CDR3 nucleotides are TGTGCCATCAGCAACGGACTAGGGCTAACCTACGAGCAGTACTTC.

This clone occurred once. The chain employs TRBV18 and TRBJ1-1; D unclear. The V end lost 3 bases, the J end lost 4 bases, and 12 bases lay between the germline ends. The germline V gene encodes CDR1 KGHSH and CDR2 LQKENI. CDR3 length equals 14 residues. In nucleotides, the CDR3 is TGTGCCAGCTCACCTACCGGGGTTGGCACTGAAGCTTTCTTT. It encodes CASSPTGVGTEAFF.

V and J are TRBV9 and TRBJ2-7; 9 nucleotides line up with TRBD2. V dropped 0 bases and J dropped 6; count of bases not matched to a gene: 10. CDR3 size: 16 residues. CDR1 is SGDLS and CDR2 is YYNGEE in the germline V gene. The CDR3 loop is CASSVVASGIQGEQYF. In DNA, the CDR3 is TGTGCCAGCAGCGTAGTGGCTAGCGGGATACAAGGCGAGCAGTACTTC. Complete variable domain (other parts from reference TRBV9 and TRBJ2-7): DSGVTQTPKHLITATGQRVTLRCSPRSGDLSVYWYQQSLDQGLQFLIQYYNGEERAKGNILERFSAQQFPDLHSELNLSSLELGDSALYFCASSVVASGIQGEQYFGPGTRLTVT.

This chain links TRBV2 with TRBJ1-2; 9 bases align to TRBD1. The CDR3 runs to 14 residues. Germline V lookup: CDR1 SNHLY, CDR2 FYNNEI. Trimming took 4 bases from V and 4 from J; bases not matched to a gene: 4. The CDR3 nucleotides read TGTGCCAGCAGTGCAGACAGGGGGTCCTATGGCTACACCTTC. This translates into CASSADRGSYGYTF.

The table lists this clone with a few counts. The gene calls are TRBV9 and TRBJ2-6, with D possibly being TRBD1 (5 bases). Per the germline V gene, CDR1 is SGDLS and CDR2 is YYNGEE. V lost 5 bases to trimming and J lost 0 bases, with 6 bases between them. This CDR3 region has 14 residues. The chain's CDR3 is CASRDNSGANVLTF. CDR3 DNA sequence: TGTGCCAGCAGGGACAACTCTGGGGCCAACGTCCTGACTTTC.

This chain joins TRBV6-5 and TRBJ2-3; tentative D call: TRBD2 (5 bases). CDR1 and CDR2 from the germline V gene are MNHEY and SVGAGI. Trimming removed 2 bases from V and 6 bases from J, with 9 bases in between. This CDR3 spans 13 amino acids. The CDR3 nucleotides are TGTGCCAGCAGTTACCCTAGCATGGATACGCAGTATTTT. Its translation: CASSYPSMDTQYF.

This clone was observed a handful of times. The genes are TRBV29-1 and TRBJ1-2; D not certain. This CDR3 spans 14 amino acids. Germline V lookup: CDR1 SQVTM, CDR2 ANQGSEA. Trimming shortened V by 7 bases and J by 10 bases, and 25 bases separated the two germline ends. The chain's CDR3 is CSGASPQASDYYTF. The CDR3 nucleotides are TGCAGCGGCGCCTCCCCCCAAGCTTCGGACTACTACACCTTC.

J is TRBJ1-2 and V is TRBV27, with D possibly TRBD1 on 6 matching bases. Germline loops: CDR1 MNHEY, CDR2 SMNVEV (reference sequence). CDR3 length: 12 amino acids. V was pared by 2 bases and J by 8 bases, with 9 bases between. As DNA, the CDR3 is TGTGCCAGCAGTTTACGGGGGCTGGGCTACACCTTC. As protein: CASSLRGLGYTF.

The gene calls are TRBV7-2 and TRBJ2-3; the match to TRBD2 covers 8 bases. Germline loops: CDR1 SGHTA, CDR2 FQGNSA. Trimming cost V 2 bases and J 8 bases; bases outside gene matches: 15. This CDR3 region has 17 residues. CDR3 nucleotides: TGTGCCAGCAGCTTATCAGTAGCCGGGAGGGCGGGGGGTACGCAGTATTTT. Translation gives CASSLSVAGRAGGTQYF. Looking up the rest from reference TRBV7-2 and TRBJ2-3 gives the full variable domain: GAGVSQSPSNKVTEKGKDVELRCDPISGHTALYWYRQSLGQGLEFLIYFQGNSAPDKSGLPSDRFSAERTGGSVSTLTIQRTQQEDSAVYLCASSLSVAGRAGGTQYFGPGTRLTVL.

The chain employs TRBV5-1 and TRBJ2-3, with 7 bases matching TRBD2. CDR3 length: 15 amino acids. CDR1 SGHRS and CDR2 YFSETQ come from the germline V gene. V gave up 7 bases and J gave up 11 bases; unmatched junction bases: 19. This CDR3 reads CASEPVGGELPGQYF. Written as DNA, the CDR3 is TGCGCCAGCGAACCCGTTGGGGGGGAATTACCTGGGCAGTATTTT.

V gene TRBV10-3 combines with J gene TRBJ2-1; no firm D call. The germline V gene encodes CDR1 ENHRY and CDR2 SYGVKD. CDR3 size: 11 residues. Trimming took 2 bases from V and 10 from J, leaving 6 bases between them. CDR3 coding DNA: TGTGCCATCAGTGAGGAGACCGAGCAGTTCTTC. Amino acid sequence: CAISEETEQFF.

The chain has TRBV4-3 and TRBJ1-6, with D unclear. The V gene's germline CDR1 is LGHNA and CDR2 YSLEER. This CDR3 is 13 amino acids long. V was clipped by 6 bases and J by 8 bases, with 11 bases between them. The CDR3 nucleotides read TGCGCCAGCAGGAATGAGGGAGATTCACCCCTCCACTTT. This gives the protein CASRNEGDSPLHF.

This clone was detected a few times. This sequence joins TRBV7-8 and TRBJ2-1; D is possibly TRBD2 (5 bases). Germline loops: CDR1 SGHVS, CDR2 FQNEAQ. The CDR3 consists of 16 residues. With 5 bases removed from V and 1 base from J, the gap between germline ends came to 15 bases. CDR3 protein: CASSTQRAASYNEQFF. CDR3 nucleotide sequence: TGTGCCAGCAGCACCCAGAGGGCGGCGTCCTACAATGAGCAGTTCTTC.

This rearrangement joins TRBV11-3 to TRBJ2-7; D may be TRBD2 (5 bases). V lost 3 bases and J lost 4, with 10 bases in between. CDR3 size: 13 residues. The germline V gene has CDR1 SGHNT and CDR2 YENEEA. Here the CDR3 reads CASSLDGIYEQYF. DNA of the CDR3: TGTGCCAGCAGCTTGGACGGGATTTACGAGCAGTACTTC. Based on the CDR3 plus reference TRBV11-3 and TRBJ2-7, the full variable domain is EAGVVQSPRYKIIEKKQPVAFWCNPISGHNTLYWYLQNLGQGPELLIRYENEEAVDDSQLPKDRFSAERLKGVDSTLKIQPAELGDSAVYLCASSLDGIYEQYFGPGTRLTVT.

The V call is TRBV2, the J call TRBJ2-7; 7 bases agree with TRBD1. CDR3 length: 17 amino acids. Losses at the gene ends were 8 bases for V and 1 base for J; bases not matched to a gene: 17. Germline V gene lookup returns CDR1 SNHLY and CDR2 FYNNEI. This CDR3 reads CASSGQDRTLRSYEQYF. The CDR3 DNA reads as TGTGCCAGCTCGGGTCAGGACAGGACCCTAAGATCCTACGAGCAGTACTTC.

This chain links TRBV28 with TRBJ2-3, with a possible D match to TRBD2 (6 bases). Germline-derived CDR1 and CDR2 are MDHEN and SYDVKM. The CDR3 spans 13 residues. Trimming took 8 bases from V and 4 from J, leaving 13 bases between them. The CDR3 spells CASGDSGADTQYF. The CDR3 bases are TGTGCCAGCGGAGACTCGGGAGCAGATACGCAGTATTTT. Complete variable domain (other parts from reference TRBV28 and TRBJ2-3): DVKVTQSSRYLVKRTGEKVFLECVQDMDHENMFWYRQDPGLGLRLIYFSYDVKMKEKGDIPEGYSVSREKKERFSLILESASTNQTSMYLCASGDSGADTQYFGPGTRLTVL.

V is TRBV10-3 and J is TRBJ1-5; D call uncertain. The CDR3 sequence is 14 residues long. The V and J ends lost 6 bases and 7 bases respectively, with 16 bases between them. Germline lookup yields CDR1 ENHRY and CDR2 SYGVKD. The CDR3 protein is CAISGRQERQPQHF. CDR3 coding DNA: TGTGCCATCAGCGGCAGGCAAGAACGGCAGCCCCAGCATTTT.

This clone was seen more than once but under ten times. The chain is built from TRBV2 and TRBJ2-5, with D possibly being TRBD1 or TRBD2 (5 bases each). V was clipped by 3 bases and J by 2 bases, with 13 bases between them. CDR3 length: 15 amino acids. Germline assignment: CDR1 SNHLY and CDR2 FYNNEI. The CDR3 spells CASSDRDHIQETQYF. The CDR3, as DNA: TGTGCCAGCAGTGACCGGGACCATATTCAAGAGACCCAGTACTTC.

Note on this clone: This sample includes further DNA sequences coding for the same CDR3. J is TRBJ1-2 and V is TRBV27, with 8 bases identical to TRBD1. The CDR3 runs 15 residues. The V gene end was trimmed by 0 bases and the J gene end by 8 bases; junction bases not matched to a gene: 8. The V gene's germline CDR1 is MNHEY and CDR2 SMNVEV (reference sequence). CDR3 protein: CASSLSKTGARGYTF. In DNA form, the CDR3 reads TGTGCCAGCAGTTTATCGAAGACAGGGGCGAGGGGCTACACCTTC.

J is TRBJ2-1 and V is TRBV18; D unresolved. Looked up from germline, CDR1 is KGHSH and CDR2 is LQKENI. The CDR3 length is 13 residues. V lost 3 bases to trimming and J lost 6 bases, with 9 bases between them. As DNA, the CDR3 is TGTGCCAGCTCACCCCCACGGGCCAATGAGCAGTTCTTC. Translated: CASSPPRANEQFF.

The chain joins TRBV29-1 to TRBJ2-3; no definite D call. V lost 4 bases, J lost 0 bases, and 8 bases lay in between. Germline V gene sequence: CDR1 SQVTM, CDR2 ANQGSEA. The CDR3 length is 13 residues. This CDR3 reads CSVVGLSTDTQYF. The CDR3 DNA sequence: TGCAGCGTTGTGGGCCTAAGCACAGATACGCAGTATTTT.